What follows are 30 T cell receptor beta chains derived from one specimen sequenced in a study of cytomegalovirus exposure and HLA in healthy donors. Produced via immunoSEQ multiplex PCR; TCRdb's table is partial and in-frame only. Among some 110,000 clones listed, approximately 86% were seen once. The source material was PBMCs. These receptors were obtained from a young man in good health and CMV-seropositive.

The gene calls are TRBV5-4 and TRBJ2-2, with 9 nucleotides matching TRBD2. Germline lookup yields CDR1 SGHNT and CDR2 YYREEE (reference sequence). The CDR3 runs to 17 residues. The ends lost 0 bases at V and 5 bases at J; junction bases unmatched: 8. The CDR3 coding sequence is TGTGCCAGCAGCTTGGAGGCTAGCGGGGTGAAGACCGGGGAGCTGTTTTTT. Protein product: CASSLEASGVKTGELFF.

The J gene is TRBJ2-7, the V gene TRBV27, with no clear D. The CDR3 length is 15 residues. Germline V gene lookup returns CDR1 MNHEY and CDR2 SMNVEV (reference sequence). Trimming shortened V by 5 bases and J by 0 bases, and 14 bases separated the two germline ends. As DNA, the CDR3 is TGTGCCAGCAGTCTGACACAATACCCCTCCTACGAGCAGTACTTC. Protein product: CASSLTQYPSYEQYF.

The chain is built from TRBV18 and TRBJ2-7; TRBD1 matches 10 bases. CDR1 is KGHSH and CDR2 is LQKENI in the germline V gene. The CDR3 runs 15 residues. Losses at the gene ends were 2 bases for V and 2 bases for J; bases not matched to a gene: 3. The CDR3 sequence is CASSPLGTGAYEQYF. Here the CDR3 DNA reads TGTGCCAGCTCACCATTGGGGACAGGGGCCTACGAGCAGTACTTC.

This clone was seen more than once but under ten times. This chain links TRBV18 with TRBJ2-3, with D unresolved. There are 14 residues in the CDR3. V lost 0 bases and J 6 bases, leaving 10 bases between the germline ends. The germline V gene has CDR1 KGHSH and CDR2 LQKENI. CDR3 in amino acids: CASSPPTLLDTQYF. CDR3 coding DNA: TGTGCCAGCTCACCACCTACTCTTTTGGATACGCAGTATTTT.

For this clone: At one end, the junction sequence differs from germline, possibly due to a read error. The rearrangement uses TRBV5-4 and TRBJ1-1; D is possibly TRBD1 (6 bases). Germline CDR1 SGHNT, CDR2 YYREEE (reference sequence). The CDR3 length is 13 residues. For the CDR3, the DNA is TGTGCCAGCAGCTTAGACAGGCCCGGGAAATTGGTCTTT. Protein sequence: CASSLDRPGKLVF.

The chain recombines TRBV15 with TRBJ1-1; D ambiguous. Per germline, CDR1 LNHNV and CDR2 YYDKDF (reference sequence). This CDR3 is built from 13 residues. V lost 1 base, J lost 5 bases, and 8 bases lay in between. The CDR3 DNA reads TGTGCCACCAGCAGAGCCGACGGGACTGAAGCTTTCTTT. Its translation is CATSRADGTEAFF.

The chain carries TRBV28 and TRBJ1-5, with D unclear. Deletions cut 7 bases from V and 9 bases from J, with 19 bases between. CDR3 size: 14 residues. Germline-derived CDR1 and CDR2 are MDHEN and SYDVKM. CDR3 nucleotide sequence: TGTGCCAGCAAAAGGCGAGGGCCAAATTTGCCCCAGCATTTT. It codes for CASKRRGPNLPQHF.

V gene TRBV5-8 combines with J gene TRBJ2-2; TRBD1 aligns across 8 bases. Germline CDR1 and CDR2: SGHTS and YDEGEE. The ends lost 4 bases at V and 10 bases at J; junction bases unmatched: 9. The CDR3 loop spans 14 amino acids. CDR3 protein: CASSIGQGILELFF. The CDR3 DNA reads as TGTGCCAGCAGCATCGGACAGGGCATTTTGGAGCTGTTTTTT.

The V and J genes are TRBV6-6 and TRBJ2-3; weak D call: TRBD1 (6 bases). The CDR3 has 15 amino acids. V was clipped by 6 bases and J by 5 bases, with 18 bases between them. The germline V gene encodes CDR1 MNHNY and CDR2 SVGAGI (reference sequence). Here the CDR3 reads CASSRGLRDKDTQYF. The CDR3 coding sequence is TGTGCCAGCAGCCGAGGCCTCCGGGACAAAGATACGCAGTATTTT.

The chain employs TRBV19 and TRBJ1-2; 11 bases fit TRBD1. This CDR3 region has 17 residues. Germline V gene sequence: CDR1 LNHDA, CDR2 SQIVND (reference sequence). V trimming: 10 bases; J trimming: 4 bases; junction bases outside the gene matches: 17. CDR3 sequence reads: CATISQDRGRLGYGYTF. CDR3 sequence (DNA): TGTGCCACCATATCCCAGGACAGGGGGCGCCTAGGCTATGGCTACACCTTC.

The CDR3 reads CASSGRSNQPQHF. DNA of the CDR3: TGTGCCAGCAGTGGCAGATCAAATCAGCCCCAGCATTTT. The chain is built from TRBV6-1 and TRBJ1-5; D is unclear. The CDR3 runs to 13 residues. Trimming pared 4 bases from V and 4 bases from J, leaving 8 bases between. CDR1 is MNHNS and CDR2 is SASEGT in the germline V gene.

The V gene is TRBV19, the J gene TRBJ2-5; TRBD1 aligns across 7 bases. Per the germline V gene, CDR1 is LNHDA and CDR2 is SQIVND (reference sequence). With 10 bases clipped from V and 5 bases from J, the junction kept 7 bases outside the gene matches. CDR3 length: 12 amino acids. The CDR3 bases are TGTGCCACCCAGGGGGAGCCGGAGACCCAGTACTTC. It yields the protein CATQGEPETQYF.

CDR3 bases: TGTGCCAGCAGCGAGGCAGGGACTGGAAACACCATATATTTT. It specifies CASSEAGTGNTIYF. The V gene is TRBV7-9, the J gene TRBJ1-3; a possible D gene is TRBD1 (5 bases). CDR1 and CDR2 from the germline V gene are SEHNR and FQNEAQ (reference sequence). This CDR3 comprises 14 residues. Trimming shortened V by 5 bases and J by 2 bases, and 10 bases separated the two germline ends.

The rearrangement links TRBV7-8 to TRBJ1-5; D is unresolved. The CDR3 has 15 amino acids. V was trimmed by 0 bases and J by 7 bases, leaving 13 bases between them. Germline CDR1 and CDR2: SGHVS and FQNEAQ. This CDR3 reads CASSLARAKEQPQHF. The CDR3 coding sequence is TGTGCCAGCAGCTTAGCGCGTGCTAAGGAGCAGCCCCAGCATTTT. Full variable domain (outside the CDR3, taken from reference TRBV7-8 and TRBJ1-5): GAGVSQSPRYKVAKRGQDVALRCDPISGHVSLFWYQQALGQGPEFLTYFQNEAQLDKSGLPSDRFFAERPEGSVSTLKIQRTQQEDSAVYLCASSLARAKEQPQHFGDGTRLSIL.

This chain links TRBV25-1 with TRBJ1-1; 7 bases are a match to TRBD1. The CDR3 sequence is 14 residues long. V dropped 4 bases and J dropped 0; count of bases not matched to a gene: 2. Germline V gene data show CDR1 as MGHDK and CDR2 as SYGVNS. CDR3 bases: TGTGCCAGCAGTGCGGACAGGCTGAACACTGAAGCTTTCTTT. Encoded protein: CASSADRLNTEAFF.

The chain couples TRBV4-1 to TRBJ2-2; D may be TRBD2 (6 bases). V was clipped by 3 bases and J by 9 bases, with 20 bases between them. Germline CDR1 reads MGHRA; CDR2 reads YSYEKL. This CDR3 spans 16 amino acids. The CDR3 reads CASSQASGTPLRELFF. The CDR3 nucleotides read TGCGCCAGCAGCCAGGCCTCCGGGACTCCTTTGCGGGAGCTGTTTTTT.

The chain couples TRBV6-1 to TRBJ2-3; tentative D call: TRBD1 (5 bases). Trimming removed 0 bases at V and 4 bases at J, with 17 bases between. The CDR3 runs 17 residues. In germline, CDR1 is MNHNS, CDR2 SASEGT. The CDR3 here is CASSEAVQVTWADTQYF. For the CDR3, the DNA is TGTGCCAGCAGTGAAGCGGTACAGGTAACATGGGCAGATACGCAGTATTTT.

This chain joins TRBV6-4 and TRBJ2-7; 11 bases are a match to TRBD1. Germline V CDR1 and CDR2: MRHNA, SNTAGT. The CDR3 loop spans 19 amino acids. Losses at the gene ends were 0 bases for V and 0 bases for J; bases not matched to a gene: 10. The CDR3 region has the DNA TGTGCCAGCAGTGACTCGGGGACAGGGGGGATCCTGATCTCCTACGAGCAGTACTTC. Translation: CASSDSGTGGILISYEQYF.

The chain carries TRBV27 and TRBJ1-4, with a tentative D call TRBD1 (5 bases). With 3 bases removed from V and 8 bases from J, the gap between germline ends came to 13 bases. The CDR3 covers 14 residues. Germline V CDR1 and CDR2: MNHEY, SMNVEV (reference sequence). CDR3 residues: CASSFGTTGEKLFF. CDR3 sequence (DNA): TGTGCCAGCAGTTTCGGGACTACGGGGGAAAAACTGTTTTTT. Complete variable domain (other parts from reference TRBV27 and TRBJ1-4): EAQVTQNPRYLITVTGKKLTVTCSQNMNHEYMSWYRQDPGLGLRQIYYSMNVEVTDKGDVPEGYKVSRKEKRNFPLILESPSPNQTSLYFCASSFGTTGEKLFFGSGTQLSVL.

The genes are TRBV4-2 and TRBJ1-6; TRBD1 agrees at 9 bases. The V gene's germline CDR1 is LGHNA and CDR2 YNFKEQ. V was pared by 1 base and J by 9 bases, with 7 bases of the junction left unmatched. The CDR3 is 16 residues long. The CDR3 DNA sequence: TGTGCCAGCAGCCAAGGAGGGGACAGGGAGGCTTCACCCCTCCACTTT. Protein: CASSQGGDREASPLHF.

The J gene is TRBJ2-4, the V gene TRBV5-1, with 9 bases that match TRBD1. Germline V gene sequence: CDR1 SGHRS, CDR2 YFSETQ. V was pared by 0 bases and J by 7 bases, with 8 bases of the junction left unmatched. The CDR3 length is 16 residues. The CDR3 DNA follows: TGCGCCAGCAGCTTGGAGGCCGGGACAGGGACGAACATTCAGTACTTC. Translating it yields CASSLEAGTGTNIQYF.

The rearrangement uses TRBV4-2 and TRBJ2-5, with TRBD2 matching over 13 bases. V was clipped by 2 bases and J by 5 bases; unmatched bases: 11. This CDR3 has 18 amino acids. Germline V CDR1 and CDR2: LGHNA, YNFKEQ. The CDR3 bases are TGTGCCAGCAGCCAACGTGGACTAGCGGGGGAAAACGGGGAGACCCAGTACTTC. Protein: CASSQRGLAGENGETQYF.

The chain combines TRBV7-9 with TRBJ1-4; TRBD1 agrees at 10 bases. The junction had 19 bases not matched to a gene; V was cut back by 7 bases and J by 5 bases. This CDR3 is built from 19 residues. Germline assignment: CDR1 SEHNR and CDR2 FQNEAQ (reference sequence). CDR3 nucleotides: TGTGCCAGCACTTCCAGGGACAGGGGAGAAAAAGGGTACAATGAAAAACTGTTTTTT. It is translated as CASTSRDRGEKGYNEKLFF.

The V call is TRBV9, the J call TRBJ2-5, with TRBD2 matching over 9 bases. The CDR3 length is 17 residues. J lost 1 base, V lost 2 bases, and 9 bases had no gene match. Germline V gives CDR1 SGDLS, CDR2 YYNGEE. CDR3 in DNA: TGTGCCAGCAGCGTTGCCCCTACGCGGGGGGGCCAAGAGACCCAGTACTTC. It encodes CASSVAPTRGGQETQYF.

As DNA, the CDR3 is TGTGCCAGCAGCTTGGACAGGGTGATTTCACCCCTCCACTTT. Translation: CASSLDRVISPLHF. The V and J genes are TRBV5-4 and TRBJ1-6; maybe TRBD1 (6 bases). This CDR3 is 14 amino acids long. V lost 0 bases and J lost 9, with 10 bases in between. The germline V gene encodes CDR1 SGHNT and CDR2 YYREEE (reference sequence).

The chain has TRBV15 and TRBJ1-5; no reliable D call. The V gene lost 3 bases and the J gene lost 0 bases, with 9 bases spanning the gap. CDR1 is LNHNV and CDR2 is YYDKDF in the germline V gene (reference sequence). The CDR3 covers 15 residues. In DNA, the CDR3 is TGTGCCACCAGCAGTGAGAAGTATAGCAATCAGCCCCAGCATTTT. Translating gives CATSSEKYSNQPQHF.

The V call is TRBV7-2, the J call TRBJ2-7, with D possibly matching TRBD2 (6 bases). Germline lookup yields CDR1 SGHTA and CDR2 FQGNSA. CDR3 length: 13 amino acids. V lost 5 bases and J lost 0, with 8 bases in between. The CDR3 DNA is TGTGCCAGCAGCCGGGACTTCTCCTACGAGCAGTACTTC. Translated: CASSRDFSYEQYF.

The chain has TRBV18 and TRBJ2-7; perhaps TRBD1 as D (6 bases). The germline gives CDR1 KGHSH, CDR2 LQKENI. The V end was cut by 0 bases, the J end by 6 bases, with 15 bases between. The CDR3 is 15 amino acids. In DNA form, the CDR3 reads TGTGCCAGCTCACCACCGGTCACTAGAGGGGGCGAGCAGTACTTC. Translation gives CASSPPVTRGGEQYF.

This chain links TRBV7-9 with TRBJ1-3, with D unresolved. Per the germline V gene, CDR1 is SEHNR and CDR2 is FQNEAQ (reference sequence). CDR3 length equals 16 residues. V dropped 1 base and J dropped 0 bases, with 10 bases sitting between them. The DNA of the CDR3 is TGTGCCAGCAGCTTAGATGCCCCCGGCTCTGGAAACACCATATATTTT. It codes for CASSLDAPGSGNTIYF.

The rearrangement uses TRBV30 and TRBJ1-5; 7 positions match TRBD1. Germline V gene lookup returns CDR1 GTSNPN and CDR2 SVGIG (reference sequence). This CDR3 comprises 13 residues. The V segment lost 0 bases and the J segment 6 bases; nucleotides outside the gene matches: 2. The DNA for the CDR3 is TGTGCCTGGAGTGTGCAGGGGGGTCAGCCCCAGCATTTT. Protein: CAWSVQGGQPQHF. The whole variable domain, remainder taken from reference TRBV30 and TRBJ1-5, is SQTIHQWPATLVQPVGSPLSLECTVEGTSNPNLYWYRQAAGRGLQLLFYSVGIGQISSEVPQNLSASRPQDRQFILSSKKLLLSDSGFYLCAWSVQGGQPQHFGDGTRLSIL.